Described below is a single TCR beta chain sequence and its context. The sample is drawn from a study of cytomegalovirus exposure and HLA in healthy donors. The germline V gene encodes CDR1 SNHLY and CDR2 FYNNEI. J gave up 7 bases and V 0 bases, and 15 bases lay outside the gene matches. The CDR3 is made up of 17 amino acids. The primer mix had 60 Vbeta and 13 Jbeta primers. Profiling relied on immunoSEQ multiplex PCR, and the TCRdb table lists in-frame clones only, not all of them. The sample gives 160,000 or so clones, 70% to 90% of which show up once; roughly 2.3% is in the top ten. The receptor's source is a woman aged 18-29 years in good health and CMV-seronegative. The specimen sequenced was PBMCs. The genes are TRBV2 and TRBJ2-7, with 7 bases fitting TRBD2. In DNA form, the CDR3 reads TGTGCCAGCAGTGAAGCGCTTTGGGGGGGAGTCGGATGGGAGCAGTACTTC. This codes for CASSEALWGGVGWEQYF.